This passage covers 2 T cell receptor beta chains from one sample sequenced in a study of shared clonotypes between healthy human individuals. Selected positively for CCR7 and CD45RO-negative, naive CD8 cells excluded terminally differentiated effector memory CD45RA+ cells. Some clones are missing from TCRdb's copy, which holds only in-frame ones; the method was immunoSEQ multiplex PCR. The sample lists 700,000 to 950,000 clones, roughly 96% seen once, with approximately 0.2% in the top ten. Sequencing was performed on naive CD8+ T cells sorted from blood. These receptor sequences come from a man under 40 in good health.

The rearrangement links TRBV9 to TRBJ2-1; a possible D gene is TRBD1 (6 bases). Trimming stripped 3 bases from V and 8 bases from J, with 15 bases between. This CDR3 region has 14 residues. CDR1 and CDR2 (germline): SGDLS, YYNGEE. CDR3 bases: TGTGCCAGCAGCGAGACGAACAGGGATCATGAGCAGTTCTTC. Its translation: CASSETNRDHEQFF.

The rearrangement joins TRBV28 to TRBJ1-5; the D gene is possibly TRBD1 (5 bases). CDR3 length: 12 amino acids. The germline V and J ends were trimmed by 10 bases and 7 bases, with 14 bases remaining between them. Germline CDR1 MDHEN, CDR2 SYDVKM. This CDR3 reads CATYTGDQPQHF. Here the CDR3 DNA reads TGTGCCACCTATACGGGGGACCAGCCCCAGCATTTT.